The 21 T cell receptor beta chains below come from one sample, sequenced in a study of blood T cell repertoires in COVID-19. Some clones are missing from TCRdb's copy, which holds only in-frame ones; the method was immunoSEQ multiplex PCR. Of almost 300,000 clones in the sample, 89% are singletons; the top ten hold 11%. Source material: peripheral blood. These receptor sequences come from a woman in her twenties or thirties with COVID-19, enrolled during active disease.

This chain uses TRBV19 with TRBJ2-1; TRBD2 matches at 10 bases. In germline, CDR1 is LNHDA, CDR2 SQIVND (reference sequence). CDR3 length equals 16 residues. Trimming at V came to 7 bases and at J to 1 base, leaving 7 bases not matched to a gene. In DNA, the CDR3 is TGTGCCAGTACCCCTTCTAGCGGGGGATCCTACAATGAGCAGTTCTTC. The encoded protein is CASTPSSGGSYNEQFF.

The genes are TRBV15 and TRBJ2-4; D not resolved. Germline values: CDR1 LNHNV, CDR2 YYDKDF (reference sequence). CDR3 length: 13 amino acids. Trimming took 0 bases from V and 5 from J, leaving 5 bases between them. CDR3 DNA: TGTGCCACCAGCAGAGATAGCCAAAACATTCAGTACTTC. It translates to CATSRDSQNIQYF.

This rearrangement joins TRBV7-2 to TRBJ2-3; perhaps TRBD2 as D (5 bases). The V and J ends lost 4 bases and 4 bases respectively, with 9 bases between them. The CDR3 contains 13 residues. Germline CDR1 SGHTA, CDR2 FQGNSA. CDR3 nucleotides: TGTGCCAGCAGCTGGGTAGCGCCAGATACGCAGTATTTT. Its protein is CASSWVAPDTQYF.

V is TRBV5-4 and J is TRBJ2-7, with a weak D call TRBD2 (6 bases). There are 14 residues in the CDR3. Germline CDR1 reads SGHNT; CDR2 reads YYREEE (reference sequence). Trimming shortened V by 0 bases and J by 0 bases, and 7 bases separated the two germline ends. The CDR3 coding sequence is TGTGCCAGCAGCTTGGCGCGGGGCTCCTACGAGCAGTACTTC. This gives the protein CASSLARGSYEQYF.

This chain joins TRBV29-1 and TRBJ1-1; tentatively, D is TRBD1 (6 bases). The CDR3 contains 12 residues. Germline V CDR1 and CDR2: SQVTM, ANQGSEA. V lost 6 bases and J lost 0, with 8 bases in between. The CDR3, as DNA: TGCAGCGTACAGGGAGTGAACACTGAAGCTTTCTTT. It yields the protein CSVQGVNTEAFF. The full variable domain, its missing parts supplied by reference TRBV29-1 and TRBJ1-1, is SAVISQKPSRDICQRGTSLTIQCQVDSQVTMMFWYRQQPGQSLTLIATANQGSEATYESGFVIDKFPISRPNLTFSTLTVSNMSPEDSSIYLCSVQGVNTEAFFGQGTRLTVV.

In DNA form, the CDR3 reads TGCAGCGGTGCGACAGGTGGCTATGAAGCTTTCTTT. Translating gives CSGATGGYEAFF. The rearrangement uses TRBV29-1 and TRBJ1-1; a possible D gene is TRBD1 (6 bases). Germline CDR1 and CDR2: SQVTM and ANQGSEA. This CDR3 spans 12 amino acids. Between the trimmed V and J ends, which lost 7 bases and 7 bases, there was a span of 16 bases.

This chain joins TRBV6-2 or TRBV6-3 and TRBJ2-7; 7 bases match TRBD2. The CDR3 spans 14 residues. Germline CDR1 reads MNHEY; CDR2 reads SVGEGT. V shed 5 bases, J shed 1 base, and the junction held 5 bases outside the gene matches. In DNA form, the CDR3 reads TGTGCCAGCAGTCGGAACGGGGGGTCCTACGAGCAGTACTTC. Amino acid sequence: CASSRNGGSYEQYF.

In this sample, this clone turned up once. CDR3 sequence: CASRRTGDEQYF. CDR3 sequence (DNA): TGTGCCAGCAGACGGACAGGGGACGAGCAGTACTTC. The chain combines TRBV2 with TRBJ2-7; 9 bases are shared with TRBD1. Germline lookup yields CDR1 SNHLY and CDR2 FYNNEI. The CDR3 runs to 12 residues. With 6 bases clipped from V and 5 bases from J, the junction kept 2 bases outside the gene matches.

The CDR3 coding sequence is TGTGCCAGCAGCCTTTTAGGCACAGATACGCAGTATTTT. Protein sequence: CASSLLGTDTQYF. The chain has TRBV3-1 (or the pseudogene TRBV3-2) and TRBJ2-3; D call uncertain. The germline V and J ends were trimmed by 4 bases and 1 base, with 6 bases remaining between them. The CDR3 spans 13 residues. CDR1 and CDR2 (germline): LGHDT, YNNKEL (reference sequence).

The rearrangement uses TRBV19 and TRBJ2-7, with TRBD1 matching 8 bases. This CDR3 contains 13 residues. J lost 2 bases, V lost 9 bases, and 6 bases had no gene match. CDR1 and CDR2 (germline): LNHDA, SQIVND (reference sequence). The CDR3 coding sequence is TGTGCCAGCAGAGCACAGGGGGCCTACGAGCAGTACTTC. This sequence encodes CASRAQGAYEQYF.

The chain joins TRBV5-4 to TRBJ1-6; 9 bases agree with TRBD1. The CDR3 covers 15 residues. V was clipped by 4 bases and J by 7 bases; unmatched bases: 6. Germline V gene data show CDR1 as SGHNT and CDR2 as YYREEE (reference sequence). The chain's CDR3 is CASSMDRGWNSPLHF. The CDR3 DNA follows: TGTGCCAGCAGCATGGACAGGGGATGGAATTCACCCCTCCACTTT.

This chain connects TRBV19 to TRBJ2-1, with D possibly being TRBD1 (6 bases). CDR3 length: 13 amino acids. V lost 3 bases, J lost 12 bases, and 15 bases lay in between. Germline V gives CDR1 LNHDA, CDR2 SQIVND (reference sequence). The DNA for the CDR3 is TGTGCCAGTAGTATTACTACAGGGTCGGCGCAGTTCTTC. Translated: CASSITTGSAQFF. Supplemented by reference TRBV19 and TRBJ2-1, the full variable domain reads DGGITQSPKYLFRKEGQNVTLSCEQNLNHDAMYWYRQDPGQGLRLIYYSQIVNDFQKGDIAEGYSVSREKKESFPLTVTSAQKNPTAFYLCASSITTGSAQFFGPGTRLTVL.

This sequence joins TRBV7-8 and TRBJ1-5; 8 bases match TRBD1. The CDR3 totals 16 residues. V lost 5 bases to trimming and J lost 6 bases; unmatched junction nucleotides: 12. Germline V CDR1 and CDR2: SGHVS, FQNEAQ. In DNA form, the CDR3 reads TGTGCCAGCAGCCCGGGGTTCAGGGGGCGTTTTCAGCCCCAGCATTTT. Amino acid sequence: CASSPGFRGRFQPQHF.

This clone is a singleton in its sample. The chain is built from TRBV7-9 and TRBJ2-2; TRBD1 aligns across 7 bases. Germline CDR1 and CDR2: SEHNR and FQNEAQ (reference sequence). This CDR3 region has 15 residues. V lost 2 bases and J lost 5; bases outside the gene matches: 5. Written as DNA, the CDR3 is TGTGCCAGCAGCTTAAGGGACAGCAATACCGGGGAGCTGTTTTTT. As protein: CASSLRDSNTGELFF.

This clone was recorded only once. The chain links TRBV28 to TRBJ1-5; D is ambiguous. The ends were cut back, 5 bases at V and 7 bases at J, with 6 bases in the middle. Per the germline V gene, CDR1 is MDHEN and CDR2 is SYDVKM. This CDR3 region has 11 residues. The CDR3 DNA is TGTGCCAGCAGTCTCGTCCAGCCCCAGCATTTT. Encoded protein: CASSLVQPQHF.

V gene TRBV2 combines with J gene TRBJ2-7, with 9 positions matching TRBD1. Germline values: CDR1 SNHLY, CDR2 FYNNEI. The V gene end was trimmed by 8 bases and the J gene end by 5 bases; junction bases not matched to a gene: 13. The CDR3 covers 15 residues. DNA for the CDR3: TGTGCCAGCTTACCCCCCGGGACAGGGAGGCACGAGCAGTACTTC. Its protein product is CASLPPGTGRHEQYF.

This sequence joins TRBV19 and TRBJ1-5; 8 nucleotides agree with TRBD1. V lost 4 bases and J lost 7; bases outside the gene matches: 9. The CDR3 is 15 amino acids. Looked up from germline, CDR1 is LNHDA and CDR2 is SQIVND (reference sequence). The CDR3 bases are TGTGCCAGTAGTACCGGACAGGGTTTGAAACAGCCCCAGCATTTT. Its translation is CASSTGQGLKQPQHF.

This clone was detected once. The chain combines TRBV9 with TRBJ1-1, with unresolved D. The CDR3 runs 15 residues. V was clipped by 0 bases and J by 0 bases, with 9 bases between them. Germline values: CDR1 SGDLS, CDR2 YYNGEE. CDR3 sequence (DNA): TGTGCCAGCAGCGTAGATGACGGAGTGAACACTGAAGCTTTCTTT. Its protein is CASSVDDGVNTEAFF.

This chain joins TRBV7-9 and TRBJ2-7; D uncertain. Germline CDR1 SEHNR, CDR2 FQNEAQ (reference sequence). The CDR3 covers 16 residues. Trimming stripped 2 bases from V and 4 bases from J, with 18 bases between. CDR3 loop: CASSLPQGERNYEQYF. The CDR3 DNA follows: TGTGCCAGCAGCTTACCCCAAGGAGAGAGGAATTACGAGCAGTACTTC.

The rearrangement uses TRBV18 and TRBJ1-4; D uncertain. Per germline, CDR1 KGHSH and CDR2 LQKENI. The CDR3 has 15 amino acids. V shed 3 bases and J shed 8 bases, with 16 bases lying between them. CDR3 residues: CASSPRSDGGEKLFF. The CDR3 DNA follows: TGTGCCAGCTCACCCCGGAGCGATGGCGGGGAAAAACTGTTTTTT.

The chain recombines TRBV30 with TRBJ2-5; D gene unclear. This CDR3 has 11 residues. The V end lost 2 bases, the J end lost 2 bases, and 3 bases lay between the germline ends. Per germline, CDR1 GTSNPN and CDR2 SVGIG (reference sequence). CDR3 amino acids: CAWSPQETQYF. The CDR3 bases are TGTGCCTGGAGTCCTCAAGAGACCCAGTACTTC.